This entry concerns a single T cell receptor (beta chain). The CDR3 is 13 residues long. Germline V gene data show CDR1 as SGHTA and CDR2 as FQGNSA. The V gene lost 2 bases and the J gene lost 9 bases, with 11 bases spanning the gap. Sequencing used immunoSEQ multiplex PCR; TCRdb keeps in-frame clones, though not all of them. The sample has around 70,000 clones; around 87% are singletons. This specimen comes from a study of blood T cell repertoires in COVID-19. The sequence derives from a woman older than 75 with active or convalescent COVID-19. Sequenced material: peripheral blood. This rearrangement joins TRBV7-2 to TRBJ1-5, with D possibly being TRBD1 (6 bases). This CDR3 is CASSLKQGAPQHF. The CDR3, as DNA: TGTGCCAGCAGCTTAAAACAGGGAGCGCCCCAGCATTTT. Complete variable domain (other parts from reference TRBV7-2 and TRBJ1-5): GAGVSQSPSNKVTEKGKDVELRCDPISGHTALYWYRQSLGQGLEFLIYFQGNSAPDKSGLPSDRFSAERTGGSVSTLTIQRTQQEDSAVYLCASSLKQGAPQHFGDGTRLSIL.